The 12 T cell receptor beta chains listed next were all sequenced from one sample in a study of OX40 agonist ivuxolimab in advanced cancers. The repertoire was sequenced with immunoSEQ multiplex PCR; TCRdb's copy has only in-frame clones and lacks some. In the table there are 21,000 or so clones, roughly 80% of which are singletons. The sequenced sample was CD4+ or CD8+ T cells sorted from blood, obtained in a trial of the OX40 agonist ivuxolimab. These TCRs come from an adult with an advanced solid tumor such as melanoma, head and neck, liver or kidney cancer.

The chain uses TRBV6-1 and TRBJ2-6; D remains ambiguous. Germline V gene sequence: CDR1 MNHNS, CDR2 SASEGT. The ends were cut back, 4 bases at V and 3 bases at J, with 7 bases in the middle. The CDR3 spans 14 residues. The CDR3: CASSGLYGANVLTF. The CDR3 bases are TGTGCCAGCAGTGGGTTATATGGGGCCAACGTCCTGACTTTC.

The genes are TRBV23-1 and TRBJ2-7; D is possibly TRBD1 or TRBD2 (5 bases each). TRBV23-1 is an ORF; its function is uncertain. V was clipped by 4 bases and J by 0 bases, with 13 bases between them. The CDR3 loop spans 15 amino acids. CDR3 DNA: TGCGCCAGCAGTCTTGGGGGAGATTACTCCTACGAGCAGTACTTC. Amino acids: CASSLGGDYSYEQYF.

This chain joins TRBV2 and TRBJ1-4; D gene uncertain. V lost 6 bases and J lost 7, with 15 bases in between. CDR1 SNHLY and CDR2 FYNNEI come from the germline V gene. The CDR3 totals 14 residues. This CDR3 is CASSPGTVREKLFF. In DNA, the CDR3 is TGTGCCAGCAGCCCAGGCACAGTACGTGAAAAACTGTTTTTT.

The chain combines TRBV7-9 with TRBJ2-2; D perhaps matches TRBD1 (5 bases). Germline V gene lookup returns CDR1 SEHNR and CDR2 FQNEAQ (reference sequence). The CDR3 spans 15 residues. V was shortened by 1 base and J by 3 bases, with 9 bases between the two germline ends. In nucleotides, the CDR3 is TGTGCCAGCAGCTTAGGCCAGGGCGACACCGGGGAGCTGTTTTTT. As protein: CASSLGQGDTGELFF.

The CDR3 DNA follows: TGTGCCAGCAGTCAGGGTCGTTCGGGCAATGAGCAGTTCTTC. Its translation is CASSQGRSGNEQFF. V usage is TRBV25-1 and J usage is TRBJ2-1, with a tentative D call TRBD1 (5 bases). CDR3 length: 14 amino acids. Between the trimmed V and J ends, which lost 5 bases and 6 bases, there was a span of 14 bases. Germline loops: CDR1 MGHDK, CDR2 SYGVNS.

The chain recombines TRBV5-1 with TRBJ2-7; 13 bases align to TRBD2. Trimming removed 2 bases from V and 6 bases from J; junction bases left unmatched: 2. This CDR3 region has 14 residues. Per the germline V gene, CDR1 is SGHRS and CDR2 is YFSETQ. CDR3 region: CASSFGTSGTEQYF. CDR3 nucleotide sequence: TGCGCCAGCAGCTTCGGGACTAGCGGGACCGAGCAGTACTTC. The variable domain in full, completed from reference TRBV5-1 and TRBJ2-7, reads KAGVTQTPRYLIKTRGQQVTLSCSPISGHRSVSWYQQTPGQGLQFLFEYFSETQRNKGNFPGRFSGRQFSNSRSEMNVSTLELGDSALYLCASSFGTSGTEQYFGPGTRLTVT.

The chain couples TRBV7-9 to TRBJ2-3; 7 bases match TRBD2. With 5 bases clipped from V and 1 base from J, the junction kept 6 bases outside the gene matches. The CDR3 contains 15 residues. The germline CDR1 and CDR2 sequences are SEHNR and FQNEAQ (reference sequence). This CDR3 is CASSRTSDGTDTQYF. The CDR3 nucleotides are TGTGCCAGCAGCCGGACTAGTGACGGCACAGATACGCAGTATTTT.

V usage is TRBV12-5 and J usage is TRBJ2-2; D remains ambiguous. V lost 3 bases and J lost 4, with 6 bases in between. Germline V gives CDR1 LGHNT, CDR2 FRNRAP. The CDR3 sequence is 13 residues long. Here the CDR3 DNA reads TGTGCTAGTGGTTTAGCTGGCACCGGGGAGCTGTTTTTT. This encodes CASGLAGTGELFF.

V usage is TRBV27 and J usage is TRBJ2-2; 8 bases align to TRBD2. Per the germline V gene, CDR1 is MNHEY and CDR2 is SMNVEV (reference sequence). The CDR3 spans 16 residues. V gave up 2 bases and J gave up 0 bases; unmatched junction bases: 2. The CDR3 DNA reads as TGTGCCAGCAGTTTAAGAGCGGGAGCGAACACCGGGGAGCTGTTTTTT. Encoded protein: CASSLRAGANTGELFF.

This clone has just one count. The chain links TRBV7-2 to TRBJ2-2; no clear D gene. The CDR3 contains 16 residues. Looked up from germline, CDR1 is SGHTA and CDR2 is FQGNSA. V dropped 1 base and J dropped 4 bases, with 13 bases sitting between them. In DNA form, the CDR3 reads TGTGCCAGCAGCTTAGATTTTGGGGATGTCACCGGGGAGCTGTTTTTT. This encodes CASSLDFGDVTGELFF.

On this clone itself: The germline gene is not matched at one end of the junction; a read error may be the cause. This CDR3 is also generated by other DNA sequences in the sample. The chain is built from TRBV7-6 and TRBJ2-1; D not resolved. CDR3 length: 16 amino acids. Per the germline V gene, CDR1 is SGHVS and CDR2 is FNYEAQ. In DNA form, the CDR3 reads TGTGCCAGCAGCTTAGCGATAGGGCAACCTAACAATGAACAGTTCTTC. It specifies CASSLAIGQPNNEQFF.

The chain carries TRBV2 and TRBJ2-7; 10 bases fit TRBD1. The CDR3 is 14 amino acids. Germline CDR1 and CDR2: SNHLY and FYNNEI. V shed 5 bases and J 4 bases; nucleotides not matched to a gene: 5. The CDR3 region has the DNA TGTGCCAGCAGTCCCGGGACAGGGGTTTACGAGCAGTACTTC. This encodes CASSPGTGVYEQYF.